The 7 T cell receptor beta chains below all came from one sample that was sequenced in a study of tumor-infiltrating lymphocytes in localized non-small cell lung cancer. Some clones are missing from TCRdb's copy, which holds only in-frame ones; the method was immunoSEQ multiplex PCR. In the table there are about 6,400 clones, 55% to 85% of which are singletons. Sequencing input: lung tumor tissue. Receptors originate from a human donor with non-small cell lung cancer.

The chain is built from TRBV6-5 and TRBJ1-2; D call uncertain. The CDR3 loop spans 12 amino acids. Germline values: CDR1 MNHEY, CDR2 SVGAGI. V was cut by 6 bases and J by 14 bases, with 19 bases left in between. The CDR3 DNA sequence: TGTGCCAGCAGCACACCTGGCGGACGTCTGACCTTC. As protein: CASSTPGGRLTF.

The chain links TRBV15 to TRBJ2-3, with 7 bases fitting TRBD2. Germline V gene sequence: CDR1 LNHNV, CDR2 YYDKDF (reference sequence). The CDR3 covers 15 residues. Germline trimming cut 5 bases from V and 3 bases from J; bases unmatched to any gene: 8. CDR3: CATSSLASATDTQYF. The CDR3 bases are TGTGCCACCAGCTCACTAGCGAGTGCGACAGATACGCAGTATTTT.

The V call is TRBV29-1, the J call TRBJ2-3, with D perhaps being TRBD1 or TRBD2 (5 bases each). The CDR3 is 14 residues long. Trimming pared 4 bases from V and 0 bases from J, leaving 11 bases between. Germline assignment: CDR1 SQVTM and CDR2 ANQGSEA. The CDR3 nucleotides read TGCAGCGTTGCGTTCCGGGACAGCACAGATACGCAGTATTTT. This gives the protein CSVAFRDSTDTQYF.

The chain joins TRBV2 to TRBJ1-6; perhaps TRBD1 as D (6 bases). There are 16 residues in the CDR3. V gave up 6 bases and J gave up 3 bases, with 15 bases separating them. The germline CDR1 and CDR2 sequences are SNHLY and FYNNEI. CDR3 region: CASSPSQGIYNSPLHF. CDR3 sequence (DNA): TGTGCCAGCAGCCCATCACAGGGAATCTATAATTCACCCCTCCACTTT.

The rearrangement links TRBV5-1 to TRBJ2-1; 16 positions match TRBD2. Trimming took 2 bases from V and 5 from J; bases not matched to a gene: 16. The CDR3 has 21 residues. Germline CDR1 reads SGHRS; CDR2 reads YFSETQ. The CDR3 here is CASSLNVPGLAGGMAHNEQFF. The DNA of the CDR3 is TGCGCCAGCAGCTTAAATGTTCCGGGACTAGCGGGAGGGATGGCCCACAATGAGCAGTTCTTC.

The chain couples TRBV5-1 to TRBJ2-5; D is undetermined. The germline V gene encodes CDR1 SGHRS and CDR2 YFSETQ. Trimming removed 5 bases from V and 2 bases from J, with 10 bases in between. This CDR3 contains 13 residues. In nucleotides, the CDR3 is TGCGCCAGCAGAATCGGCACGCAAGAGACCCAGTACTTC. This codes for CASRIGTQETQYF. Variable domain in full (rest from reference TRBV5-1 and TRBJ2-5): KAGVTQTPRYLIKTRGQQVTLSCSPISGHRSVSWYQQTPGQGLQFLFEYFSETQRNKGNFPGRFSGRQFSNSRSEMNVSTLELGDSALYLCASRIGTQETQYFGPGTRLLVL.

The V call is TRBV7-8, the J call TRBJ2-7; D remains ambiguous. The CDR3 runs 14 residues. V was shortened by 0 bases and J by 2 bases, with 8 bases between the two germline ends. The germline V gene encodes CDR1 SGHVS and CDR2 FQNEAQ. The DNA for the CDR3 is TGTGCCAGCAGCTTAGCCCTAGGGACCTACGAGCAGTACTTC. This sequence encodes CASSLALGTYEQYF.